The next 13 T cell receptor beta chains were all read from a single sample in a study of T-cell reconstitution after alpha-beta-depleted transplantation in children. During its preparation, the TCRbeta library received unique molecular identifiers. TCRdb ran MiXCR on the PCR reads and lists one entry per CDR3 protein. The sample holds 500,000 to 750,000 distinct CDR3 sequences, 13% seen once. The sample here was PBMCs, mostly from graft donor cells, taken 360 days after TCRalphabeta/CD19-depleted stem cell transplant. These receptors all come from a male patient younger than 18 who had a stem cell transplant for acute myeloid leukemia, so the T cells may come from the graft donor.

The sample holds a few counts of this clonotype. Since the CDR3 does not end with the conserved phenylalanine or tryptophan, this likely comes from a read error. The rearrangement uses TRBV28 and TRBJ2-5, with 12 nucleotides matching TRBD1. V lost 10 bases to trimming and J lost 6 bases; unmatched junction nucleotides: 9. Germline V gene sequence: CDR1 MDHEN, CDR2 SYDVKM. CDR3 length equals 14 residues. In DNA, the CDR3 is TGTGCCATCGACGGGACAGGGGGCTGGCAGACCCAGTACTAC. Its protein product is CAIDGTGGWQTQYY.

This clonotype has more than one count but fewer than ten. The chain recombines TRBV29-1 with TRBJ2-7; no definite D call. Trimming shortened V by 7 bases and J by 2 bases, and 15 bases separated the two germline ends. Germline V gene lookup returns CDR1 SQVTM and CDR2 ANQGSEA. The CDR3 length is 13 residues. The CDR3 DNA reads TGCAGCGCTCGGCCACAAGGGACCTACGAGCAGTACTTC. Its translation is CSARPQGTYEQYF.

This chain uses TRBV28 with TRBJ2-7; no definite D call. CDR3 length equals 12 residues. Germline V CDR1 and CDR2: MDHEN, SYDVKM. The germline V and J ends were trimmed by 6 bases and 6 bases, with 12 bases remaining between them. CDR3 loop: CASSPDLGEQYF. In DNA form, the CDR3 reads TGTGCCAGCAGCCCCGACTTGGGCGAGCAGTACTTC.

This clonotype turned up a few times. This chain connects TRBV20-1 to TRBJ2-7, with 7 bases lining up with TRBD2. From germline, CDR1 is DFQATT and CDR2 SNEGSKA (reference sequence). V was clipped by 0 bases and J by 6 bases; unmatched bases: 8. The CDR3 extends over 14 amino acids. The CDR3 is CSAREEGRAGEQYF. In nucleotides, the CDR3 is TGCAGTGCTAGAGAAGAGGGGAGGGCCGGCGAGCAGTACTTC.

The rearrangement uses TRBV20-1 and TRBJ2-3; D is possibly TRBD2 (6 bases). The germline gives CDR1 DFQATT, CDR2 SNEGSKA (reference sequence). With 7 bases removed from V and 1 base from J, the gap between germline ends came to 12 bases. The CDR3 consists of 13 residues. In DNA, the CDR3 is TGCAGTGGGGAAGGGGAGGGCACAGATACGCAGTATTTT. Residues: CSGEGEGTDTQYF.

This clonotype was observed once. This chain connects TRBV20-1 to TRBJ1-5; TRBD1 aligns across 12 bases. J gave up 7 bases and V 3 bases, and 16 bases lay outside the gene matches. Germline V gene sequence: CDR1 DFQATT, CDR2 SNEGSKA (reference sequence). The CDR3 is 18 residues long. CDR3 loop: CSASPRDRGLLRGQPQHF. CDR3 DNA sequence: TGCAGTGCTAGCCCCAGGGACAGGGGGCTTTTAAGGGGACAGCCCCAGCATTTT.

This clonotype has ten or more counts. The gene calls are TRBV18 and TRBJ2-7; 7 positions agree with TRBD1. Germline V gene lookup returns CDR1 KGHSH and CDR2 LQKENI. The CDR3 covers 14 residues. V gave up 0 bases and J gave up 3 bases; unmatched junction bases: 2. The CDR3, as DNA: TGTGCCAGCTCACCACCGGGACAGTTCTACGAGCAGTACTTC. Protein product: CASSPPGQFYEQYF. The whole variable domain, filled in from reference TRBV18 and TRBJ2-7, reads NAGVMQNPRHLVRRRGQEARLRCSPMKGHSHVYWYRQLPEEGLKFMVYLQKENIIDESGMPKERFSAEFPKEGPSILRIQQVVRGDSAAYFCASSPPGQFYEQYFGPGTRLTVT.

In its sample, this clonotype was seen a few times. V usage is TRBV20-1 and J usage is TRBJ2-7; no clear D. The CDR3 is 13 residues long. Germline loops: CDR1 DFQATT, CDR2 SNEGSKA (reference sequence). Trimming removed 0 bases at V and 2 bases at J, with 8 bases between. The CDR3 region has the DNA TGCAGTGCTAGAGAAAACCAGCCCTACGAGCAGTACTTC. Its protein product is CSARENQPYEQYF.

A few counts support this clonotype. The chain links TRBV6-5 to TRBJ2-1, with D possibly matching TRBD1 (5 bases). From germline, CDR1 is MNHEY and CDR2 SVGAGI. The CDR3 has 16 amino acids. V was cut by 2 bases and J by 5 bases, with 16 bases left in between. The CDR3 loop is CASSYLSGKVDNEQFF. The CDR3, as DNA: TGTGCCAGCAGTTACCTATCAGGGAAAGTTGACAATGAGCAGTTCTTC.

This sequence joins TRBV28 and TRBJ2-5, with TRBD2 matching 11 bases. In germline, CDR1 is MDHEN, CDR2 SYDVKM. The CDR3 has 17 residues. The V gene end was trimmed by 3 bases and the J gene end by 5 bases; junction bases not matched to a gene: 11. The CDR3 loop is CASSLGGLAAAVETQYF. CDR3 coding DNA: TGTGCCAGCAGTTTGGGGGGACTAGCGGCAGCGGTGGAGACCCAGTACTTC.

A few counts support this clonotype. The chain couples TRBV28 to TRBJ2-1; tentative D call: TRBD1 (5 bases). The CDR3 has 15 amino acids. Germline V gives CDR1 MDHEN, CDR2 SYDVKM. Trimming took off 2 bases at V and 3 bases at J, with 11 bases between the two ends. The CDR3 sequence: CASSLGQGHYNEQFF. DNA of the CDR3: TGTGCCAGCAGTTTAGGTCAGGGTCACTACAATGAGCAGTTCTTC.

The chain employs TRBV11-2 and TRBJ2-5, with 10 bases lining up with TRBD2. This CDR3 contains 14 residues. Trimming removed 1 base from V and 4 bases from J; junction bases left unmatched: 0. The germline gives CDR1 SGHAT, CDR2 FQNNGV. The CDR3 spells CASSLGTSGETQYF. DNA of the CDR3: TGTGCCAGCAGCTTAGGGACTAGCGGAGAGACCCAGTACTTC.

This clonotype was found once. This rearrangement joins TRBV7-2 to TRBJ2-1; 8 bases line up with TRBD2. The trim removed 4 bases at V and 0 bases at J, leaving 8 bases unmatched. Germline CDR1 SGHTA, CDR2 FQGNSA. The CDR3 is made up of 17 amino acids. In DNA, the CDR3 is TGTGCCAGCAGCTCCCGGACTAGCCCAAACTCCTACAATGAGCAGTTCTTC. Translated, it gives CASSSRTSPNSYNEQFF.